This record covers a single T cell receptor (beta chain). The antigen remains unidentified. The CDR3 runs 16 residues. Germline CDR1 is DFQATT and CDR2 is SNEGSKA (reference sequence). The J segment lost 1 base and the V segment lost 3 bases, leaving 12 bases of the junction unmatched. Template material for amplifying TCR beta CDR3 regions consisted of RNA transcripts. During a first-round RT-PCR of the TCR CDR3, the HTBI primer set was used. TCRdb ran MiXCR on the multiplex PCR reads and lists one entry per CDR3 protein. The sample lists approximately 590,000 distinct CDR3 sequences; roughly 50% were seen once. The sample comes from a study of T cells in Graves' hyperthyroidism and ophthalmopathy. Whole-study results and caveats: Patients with ophthalmopathy were separated from those with stable hyperthyroidism by a 13 V-J model. Most thyroid clonotypes expanded above 0.001 appeared in blood too. Ophthalmopathy got predicted by the model a median approximately six months before its onset.

Clinical symptoms, serum thyroxine and TRAb, thyroid ultrasound and orbital computed tomography together formed the diagnostic basis. Sample: peripheral blood or thyroid tissue (not recorded which). This clonotype was sampled from a woman under 30 with Graves' hyperthyroidism. The rearrangement uses TRBV20-1 and TRBJ2-7; the match to TRBD2 covers 7 bases. The CDR3 protein is CSASARGVAESYEQYF. For the CDR3, the DNA is TGCAGTGCTAGCGCCCGGGGGGTAGCGGAGTCCTACGAGCAGTACTTC.